The present TCR beta chain was sequenced within a study of T-cell memory formation after mild COVID-19. Study information: Largely donor-specific TCR clusters were found.

The V end was cut by 4 bases, the J end by 8 bases, with 11 bases between. The germline gives CDR1 DFQATT, CDR2 SNEGSKA (reference sequence). The CDR3 is made up of 11 amino acids. TCRdb re-called the 5' RACE reads with MiXCR, one entry per CDR3 protein. The sample shows approximately 250,000 distinct CDR3 sequences, over 15% of them seen only once. Ten or more counts support this clonotype. No antigen is known for it. Whole-study results and caveats: The main location of contracting CD4+ clones was CM and EM, and that of contracting CD8+ clones was EMRA.

This sequence was found in a man aged 18 to 30 who had mild COVID-19 (a few samples of this study predate the infection). Cell type and time point are not known. V gene TRBV20-1 combines with J gene TRBJ1-2; D may be TRBD1 (6 bases). Material: PBMCs or a T cell subset sorted from them (not recorded which). The CDR3 DNA follows: TGCAGTGCTACAGGGGTGGGAGGCTACACCTTC. It specifies CSATGVGGYTF.